This T cell receptor (beta chain) was identified in a study of T cell repertoires in cytomegalovirus infection. The study, taken as a whole, reports: Totalled public TCR beta family frequency picked out people who carried CMV plus the relevant HLA.

From the reads, TCRdb called clonotypes with MiXCR, one entry per CDR3 protein. The top ten clones hold roughly 10% of a sample with almost 500,000 distinct CDR3 sequences, 11% of them seen once. The CDR3 runs 17 residues. Trimming cost V 4 bases and J 0 bases, with 16 bases left between them. From germline, CDR1 is PRHDT and CDR2 FYEKMQ (reference sequence). This clonotype was observed a handful of times. What it recognizes is unknown. The origin of this receptor is a human donor in good health (CMV status not recorded). Some clones in this sample may be carry-over from other donors' samples. V and J are TRBV13 and TRBJ2-1; D ambiguous. The material sequenced was PBMCs. DNA for the CDR3: TGTGCCAGCAGCTCCGCGGTGGAGTTGAGCTCCTACAATGAGCAGTTCTTC. This sequence encodes CASSSAVELSSYNEQFF.